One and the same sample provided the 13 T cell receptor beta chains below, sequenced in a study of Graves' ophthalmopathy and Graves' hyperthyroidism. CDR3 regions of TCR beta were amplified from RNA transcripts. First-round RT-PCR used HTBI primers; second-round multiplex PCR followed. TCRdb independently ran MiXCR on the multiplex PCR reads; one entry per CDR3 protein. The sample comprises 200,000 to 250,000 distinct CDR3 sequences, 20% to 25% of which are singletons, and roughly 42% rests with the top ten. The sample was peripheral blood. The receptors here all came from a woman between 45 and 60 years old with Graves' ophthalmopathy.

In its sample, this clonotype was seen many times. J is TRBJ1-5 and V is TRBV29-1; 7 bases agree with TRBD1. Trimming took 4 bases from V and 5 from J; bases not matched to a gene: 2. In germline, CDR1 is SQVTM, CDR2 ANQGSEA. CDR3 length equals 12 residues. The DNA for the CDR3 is TGCAGCGTTGGACAGGGCGATCAGCCCCAGCATTTT. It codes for CSVGQGDQPQHF.

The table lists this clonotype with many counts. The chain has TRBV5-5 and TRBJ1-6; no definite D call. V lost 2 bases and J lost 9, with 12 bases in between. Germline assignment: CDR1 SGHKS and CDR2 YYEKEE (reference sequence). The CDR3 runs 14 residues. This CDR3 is CASSLGSMSSPLHF. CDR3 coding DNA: TGTGCCAGCAGCTTAGGGAGTATGTCTTCACCCCTCCACTTT.

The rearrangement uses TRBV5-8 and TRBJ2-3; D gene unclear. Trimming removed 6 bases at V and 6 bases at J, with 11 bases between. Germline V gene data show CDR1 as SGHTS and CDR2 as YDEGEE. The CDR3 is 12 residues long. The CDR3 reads CASNLGGDTQYF. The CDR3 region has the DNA TGTGCCAGCAACCTAGGTGGGGATACGCAGTATTTT.

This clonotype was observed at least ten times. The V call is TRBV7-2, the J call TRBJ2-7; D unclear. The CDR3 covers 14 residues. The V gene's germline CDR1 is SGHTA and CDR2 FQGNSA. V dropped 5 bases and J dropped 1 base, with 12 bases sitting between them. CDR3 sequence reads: CASSPTAASYEQYF. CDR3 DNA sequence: TGTGCCAGCAGCCCCACGGCGGCGTCCTACGAGCAGTACTTC.

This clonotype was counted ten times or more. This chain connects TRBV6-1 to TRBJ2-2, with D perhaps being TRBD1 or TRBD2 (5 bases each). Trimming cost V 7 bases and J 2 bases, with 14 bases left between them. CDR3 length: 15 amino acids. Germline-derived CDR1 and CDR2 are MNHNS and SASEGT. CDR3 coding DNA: TGTGCCAGCACCCTGGGACGACTAAACACCGGGGAGCTGTTTTTT. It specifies CASTLGRLNTGELFF.

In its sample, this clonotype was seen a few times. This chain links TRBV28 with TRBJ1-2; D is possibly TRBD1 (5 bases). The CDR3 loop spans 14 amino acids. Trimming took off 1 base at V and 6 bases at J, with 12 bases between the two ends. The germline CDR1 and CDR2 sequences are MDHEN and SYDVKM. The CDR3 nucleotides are TGTGCCAGCAGTTTATTAGAGGACAACCATGGCTACACCTTC. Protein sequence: CASSLLEDNHGYTF.

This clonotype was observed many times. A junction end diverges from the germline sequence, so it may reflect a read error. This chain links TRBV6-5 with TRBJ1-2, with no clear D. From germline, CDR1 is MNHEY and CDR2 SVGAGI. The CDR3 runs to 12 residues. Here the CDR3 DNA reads TGTACCAGCAATACGCCAGGCTATGGCTACACCTTC. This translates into CTSNTPGYGYTF.

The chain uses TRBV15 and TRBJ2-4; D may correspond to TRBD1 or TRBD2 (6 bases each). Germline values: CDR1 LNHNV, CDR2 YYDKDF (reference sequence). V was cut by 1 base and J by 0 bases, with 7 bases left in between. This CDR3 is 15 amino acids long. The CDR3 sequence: CATSRAGAAKNIQYF. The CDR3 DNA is TGTGCCACCAGCAGAGCGGGGGCAGCCAAAAACATTCAGTACTTC. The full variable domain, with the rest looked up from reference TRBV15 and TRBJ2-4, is DAMVIQNPRYQVTQFGKPVTLSCSQTLNHNVMYWYQQKSSQAPKLLFHYYDKDFNNEADTPDNFQSRRPNTSFCFLDIRSPGLGDTAMYLCATSRAGAAKNIQYFGAGTRLSVL.

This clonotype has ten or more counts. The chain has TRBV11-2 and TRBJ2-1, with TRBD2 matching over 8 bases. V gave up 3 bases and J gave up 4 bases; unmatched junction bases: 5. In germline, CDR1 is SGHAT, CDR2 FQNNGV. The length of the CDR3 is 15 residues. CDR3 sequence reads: CASSFGRGGYNEQFF. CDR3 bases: TGTGCCAGCAGCTTTGGACGGGGGGGATACAATGAGCAGTTCTTC.

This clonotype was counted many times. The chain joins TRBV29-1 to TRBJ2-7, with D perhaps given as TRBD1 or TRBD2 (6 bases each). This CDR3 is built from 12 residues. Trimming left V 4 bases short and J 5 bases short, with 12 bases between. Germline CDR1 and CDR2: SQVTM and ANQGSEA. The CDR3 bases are TGCAGCGTTGGGAGGGGGTCCGACGAGCAGTACTTC. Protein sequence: CSVGRGSDEQYF.

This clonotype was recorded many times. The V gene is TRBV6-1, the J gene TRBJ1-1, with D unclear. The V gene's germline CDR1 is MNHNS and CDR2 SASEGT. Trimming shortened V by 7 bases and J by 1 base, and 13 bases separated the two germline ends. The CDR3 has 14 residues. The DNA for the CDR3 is TGTGCCAGCAACCTCCGGGAGCCGAACACTGAAGCTTTCTTT. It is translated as CASNLREPNTEAFF.

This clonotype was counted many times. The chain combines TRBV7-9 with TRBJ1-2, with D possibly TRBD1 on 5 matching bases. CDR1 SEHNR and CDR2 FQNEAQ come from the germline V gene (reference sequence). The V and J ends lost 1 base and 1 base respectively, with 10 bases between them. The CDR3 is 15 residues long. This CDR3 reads CASSLVQGDNYGYTF. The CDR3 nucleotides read TGTGCCAGCAGCTTAGTTCAGGGTGATAACTATGGCTACACCTTC. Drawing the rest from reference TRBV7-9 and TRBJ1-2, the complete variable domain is DTGVSQNPRHKITKRGQNVTFRCDPISEHNRLYWYRQTLGQGPEFLTYFQNEAQLEKSRLLSDRFSAERPKGSFSTLEIQRTEQGDSAMYLCASSLVQGDNYGYTFGSGTRLTVV.

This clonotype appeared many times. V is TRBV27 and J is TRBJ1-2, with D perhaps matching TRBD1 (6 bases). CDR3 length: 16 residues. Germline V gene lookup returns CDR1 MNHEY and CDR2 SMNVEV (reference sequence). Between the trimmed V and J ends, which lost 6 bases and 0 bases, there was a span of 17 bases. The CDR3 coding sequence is TGTGCCAGCAGCCGCGGGAGGGACAACCCTAACTATGGCTACACCTTC. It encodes CASSRGRDNPNYGYTF.